This is a list of T cell receptor beta chains from one sample in a study of T cells in Graves' hyperthyroidism and ophthalmopathy. In TCRdb, the multiplex PCR reads were re-called with MiXCR into one record per CDR3 protein. The sample holds more than 300,000 distinct CDR3 sequences, approximately 17% seen once. Source material: blood. These receptors originate from a man aged 18 to 29 with Graves' ophthalmopathy. CDR3s include the opening cysteine and the closing phenylalanine or tryptophan. The order of the fields is V gene, D gene, J gene, clone size, CDR3 protein, CDR3 DNA. The D gene is left open where the match is weak. Not all rows give a size; the values are once, few, many and, for expanded clones, a class.

V: TRBV28; D: -; J: TRBJ2-6; size: many; CDR3: CASSPPRGSGANVLTF; DNA: TGTGCCAGCAGCCCCCCGCGCGGCTCTGGGGCCAACGTCCTGACTTTC
V: TRBV7-8; D: TRBD2; J: TRBJ2-5; size: many; CDR3: CASSPSGLAGSETQYF; DNA: TGTGCCAGCAGCCCCTCCGGGCTAGCGGGGTCAGAGACCCAGTACTTC
V: TRBV19; D: -; J: TRBJ2-2; size: -; CDR3: CASSMAGNTGELFF; DNA: TGTGCCAGTAGTATGGCGGGGAACACCGGGGAGCTGTTTTTT
V: TRBV2; D: -; J: TRBJ2-7; size: many; CDR3: CASSVQRVTYEQYF; DNA: TGTGCCAGCTCCGTGCAACGTGTAACCTACGAGCAGTACTTC
V: TRBV27; D: TRBD1; J: TRBJ1-1; size: few; CDR3: CASSLVQGSEAFF; DNA: TGTGCCAGCAGCCTTGTACAGGGGTCTGAAGCTTTCTTT
V: TRBV12-3/TRBV12-4; D: TRBD1; J: TRBJ1-1; size: many; CDR3: CASSTGGVGTEAFF; DNA: TGTGCCAGCAGTACAGGGGGCGTGGGCACTGAAGCTTTCTTT
V: TRBV5-1; D: TRBD2; J: TRBJ2-1; size: few; CDR3: CASSPRGAGGPGDEQFF; DNA: TGCGCCAGCAGCCCCCGGGGAGCGGGGGGGCCGGGCGATGAGCAGTTCTTC
V: TRBV12-5; D: -; J: TRBJ1-2; size: many; CDR3: CASGLGGPLANYGYTF; DNA: TGTGCTAGTGGTTTGGGGGGACCGTTAGCTAACTATGGCTACACCTTC
V: TRBV5-1; D: TRBD2; J: TRBJ2-1; size: -; CDR3: CASSFGTSGLWEQFF; DNA: TGCGCCAGCAGCTTTGGGACTAGCGGCTTGTGGGAGCAGTTCTTC
V: TRBV11-2; D: -; J: TRBJ2-2; size: few; CDR3: CASSLFGRGDTGELFF; DNA: TGTGCCAGCAGCTTATTTGGGCGGGGAGATACCGGGGAGCTGTTTTTT